Relative to its sample, the clone carrying this T cell receptor beta chain is large. Its antigen is not known. The sample belongs to a study of T cells in localized non-small cell lung cancer. Study-wide points: Clonality of T cells reached its maximum in uninvolved adjacent lung, surpassing tumor. Heterogeneity remains possible, as sequencing covered one tumor region only. Elevated circulating T cell density in blood was associated with longer overall survival. A median of about 52 clones ranked among the top 100 in tumor appeared in adjacent lung.

The ends were cut back, 2 bases at V and 17 bases at J, with 18 bases in the middle. CDR1 is ENHRY, CDR2 SYGVKD, per germline. There are 13 residues in the CDR3. The method was immunoSEQ multiplex PCR; TCRdb's version includes in-frame clones alone and lacks a portion of them. The sample lists around 900 clones; less than 35% were seen once. The clonotype comes from a woman aged 35 to 70 with stage I squamous cell lung carcinoma. This specimen was normal lung tissue next to the tumor, taken before any cancer treatment. The rearrangement uses TRBV10-3 and TRBJ1-4; D possibly corresponds to TRBD1 (5 bases). The CDR3 here is CAISEGPGQGYFF. CDR3 DNA sequence: TGTGCCATCAGTGAGGGCCCAGGGCAGGGCTATTTTTTT.